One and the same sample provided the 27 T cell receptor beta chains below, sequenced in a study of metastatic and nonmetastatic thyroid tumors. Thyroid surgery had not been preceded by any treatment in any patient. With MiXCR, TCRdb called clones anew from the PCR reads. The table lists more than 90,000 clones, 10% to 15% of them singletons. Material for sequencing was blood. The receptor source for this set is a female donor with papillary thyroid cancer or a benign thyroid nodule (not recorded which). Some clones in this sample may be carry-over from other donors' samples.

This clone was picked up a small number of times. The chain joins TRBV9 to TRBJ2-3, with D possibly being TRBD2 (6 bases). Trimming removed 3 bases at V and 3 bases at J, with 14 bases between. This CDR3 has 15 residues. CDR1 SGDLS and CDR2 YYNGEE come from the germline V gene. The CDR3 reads CASSALAPFTDTQYF. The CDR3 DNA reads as TGTGCCAGCAGCGCGCTAGCGCCGTTTACAGATACGCAGTATTTT. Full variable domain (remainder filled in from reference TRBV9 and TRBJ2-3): DSGVTQTPKHLITATGQRVTLRCSPRSGDLSVYWYQQSLDQGLQFLIQYYNGEERAKGNILERFSAQQFPDLHSELNLSSLELGDSALYFCASSALAPFTDTQYFGPGTRLTVL.

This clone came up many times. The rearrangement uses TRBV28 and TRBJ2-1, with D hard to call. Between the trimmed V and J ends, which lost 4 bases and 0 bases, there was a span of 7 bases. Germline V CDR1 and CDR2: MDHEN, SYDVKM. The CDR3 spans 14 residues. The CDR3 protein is CASSSYSSYNEQFF. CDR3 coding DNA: TGTGCCAGCAGTTCCTATAGCTCCTACAATGAGCAGTTCTTC.

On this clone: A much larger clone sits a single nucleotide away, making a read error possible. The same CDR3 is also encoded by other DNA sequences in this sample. CDR3 sequence: CSARDLGYEQYF. The CDR3 DNA reads TGCAGTGCTAGGGACTTAGGCTACGAGCAGTACTTT. This rearrangement joins TRBV20-1 to TRBJ2-7; possible D gene TRBD2, 5 bases. CDR1 is DFQATT and CDR2 is SNEGSKA in the germline V gene (reference sequence). The CDR3 extends over 12 amino acids.

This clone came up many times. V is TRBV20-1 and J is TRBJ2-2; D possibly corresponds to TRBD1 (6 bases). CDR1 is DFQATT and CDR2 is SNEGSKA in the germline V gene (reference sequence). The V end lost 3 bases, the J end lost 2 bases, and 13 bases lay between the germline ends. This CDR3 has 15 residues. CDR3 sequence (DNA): TGCAGTGCTAGGACCAGGGGTATTAACACCGGGGAGCTGTTTTTT. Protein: CSARTRGINTGELFF.

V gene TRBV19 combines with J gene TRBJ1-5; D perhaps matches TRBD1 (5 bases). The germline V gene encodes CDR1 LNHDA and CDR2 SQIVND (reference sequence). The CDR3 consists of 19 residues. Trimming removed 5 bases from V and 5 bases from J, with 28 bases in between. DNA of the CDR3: TGTGCCAGTAGTGGGGTCCTGGGGCTGGGGAAGCTGGGATATCAGCCCCAGCATTTT. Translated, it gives CASSGVLGLGKLGYQPQHF.

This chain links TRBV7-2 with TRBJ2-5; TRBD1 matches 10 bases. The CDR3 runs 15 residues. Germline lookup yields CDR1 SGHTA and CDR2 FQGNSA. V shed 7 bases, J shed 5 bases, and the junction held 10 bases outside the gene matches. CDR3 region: CASIRDRGNFETQYF. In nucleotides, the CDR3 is TGTGCCAGCATCCGGGACAGGGGTAATTTCGAGACCCAGTACTTC. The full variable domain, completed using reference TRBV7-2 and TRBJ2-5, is GAGVSQSPSNKVTEKGKDVELRCDPISGHTALYWYRQSLGQGLEFLIYFQGNSAPDKSGLPSDRFSAERTGGSVSTLTIQRTQQEDSAVYLCASIRDRGNFETQYFGPGTRLLVL.

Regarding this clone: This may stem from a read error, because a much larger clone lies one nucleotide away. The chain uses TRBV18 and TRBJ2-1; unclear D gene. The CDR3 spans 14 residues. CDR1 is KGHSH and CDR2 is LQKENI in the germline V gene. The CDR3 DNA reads TGTGCCAGCCCACCACCGTCGGAGAGGAATGAGCAGTTCTTC. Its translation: CASPPPSERNEQFF.

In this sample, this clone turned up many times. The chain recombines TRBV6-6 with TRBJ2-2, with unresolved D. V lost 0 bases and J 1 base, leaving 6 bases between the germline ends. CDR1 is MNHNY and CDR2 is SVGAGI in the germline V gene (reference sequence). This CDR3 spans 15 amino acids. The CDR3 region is CASSYSIRNTGELFF. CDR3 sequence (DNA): TGTGCCAGCAGTTACTCGATACGGAACACCGGGGAGCTGTTTTTT.

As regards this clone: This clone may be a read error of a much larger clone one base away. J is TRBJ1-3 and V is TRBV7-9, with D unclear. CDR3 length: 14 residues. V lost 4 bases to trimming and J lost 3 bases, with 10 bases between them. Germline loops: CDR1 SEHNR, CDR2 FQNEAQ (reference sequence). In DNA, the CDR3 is TGTGCCAGCAGCTCCTCCGGGGATGGAAACACCATATATTTT. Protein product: CASSSSGDGNTIYF. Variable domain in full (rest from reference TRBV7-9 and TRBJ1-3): DTGVSQNPRHKITKRGQNVTFRCDPISEHNRLYWYRQTLGQGPEFLTYFQNEAQLEKSRLLSDRFSAERPKGSFSTLEIQRTEQGDSAMYLCASSSSGDGNTIYFGEGSWLTVV.

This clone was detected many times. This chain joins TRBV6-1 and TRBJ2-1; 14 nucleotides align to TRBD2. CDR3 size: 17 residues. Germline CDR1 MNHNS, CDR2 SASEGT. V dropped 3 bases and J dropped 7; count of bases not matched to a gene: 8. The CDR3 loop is CASSDTRTSGRSNEQFF. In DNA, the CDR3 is TGTGCCAGCAGTGATACACGGACTAGCGGGAGGTCTAATGAGCAGTTCTTC.

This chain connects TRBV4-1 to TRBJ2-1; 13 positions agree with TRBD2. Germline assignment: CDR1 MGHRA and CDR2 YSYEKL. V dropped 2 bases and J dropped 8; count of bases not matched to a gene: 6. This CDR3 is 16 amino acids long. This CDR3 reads CASSQTSGRAFHEQFF. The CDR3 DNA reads TGCGCCAGCAGCCAAACTAGCGGGAGGGCCTTCCATGAGCAGTTCTTC.

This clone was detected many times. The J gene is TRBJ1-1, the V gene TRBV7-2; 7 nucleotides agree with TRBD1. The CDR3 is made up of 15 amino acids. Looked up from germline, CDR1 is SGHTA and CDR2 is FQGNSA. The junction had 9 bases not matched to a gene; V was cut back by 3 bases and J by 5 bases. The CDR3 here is CASSFPEGGVTEAFF. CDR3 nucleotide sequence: TGTGCCAGCAGCTTCCCTGAAGGGGGCGTGACTGAAGCTTTCTTT.

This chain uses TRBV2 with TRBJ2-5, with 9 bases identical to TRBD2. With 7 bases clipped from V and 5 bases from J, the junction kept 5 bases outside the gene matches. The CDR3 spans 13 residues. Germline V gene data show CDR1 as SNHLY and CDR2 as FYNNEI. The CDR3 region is CASKGGRAETQYF. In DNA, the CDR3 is TGTGCCAGCAAAGGCGGGAGGGCTGAGACCCAGTACTTC.

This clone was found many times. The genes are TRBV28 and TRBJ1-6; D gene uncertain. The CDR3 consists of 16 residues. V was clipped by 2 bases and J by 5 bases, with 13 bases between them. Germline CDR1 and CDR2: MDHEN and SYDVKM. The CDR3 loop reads CASSLRGPSNNSPLHF. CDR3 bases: TGTGCCAGCAGTTTAAGAGGGCCTTCGAATAATTCACCCCTCCACTTT. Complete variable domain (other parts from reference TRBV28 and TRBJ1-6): DVKVTQSSRYLVKRTGEKVFLECVQDMDHENMFWYRQDPGLGLRLIYFSYDVKMKEKGDIPEGYSVSREKKERFSLILESASTNQTSMYLCASSLRGPSNNSPLHFGNGTRLTVT.

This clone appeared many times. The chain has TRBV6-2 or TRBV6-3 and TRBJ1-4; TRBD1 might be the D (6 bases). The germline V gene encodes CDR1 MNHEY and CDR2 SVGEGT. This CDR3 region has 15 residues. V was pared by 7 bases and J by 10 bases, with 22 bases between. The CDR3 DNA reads TGTGCCAGCAACGATAGGACAGTCAATAGAGGAAAACTGTTTTTT. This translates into CASNDRTVNRGKLFF.

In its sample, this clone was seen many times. In nucleotides, the CDR3 is TGTGCCAGCAGCTTCACAGGGATGAACACTGAAGCTTTCTTT. It yields the protein CASSFTGMNTEAFF. The chain has TRBV7-9 and TRBJ1-1, with D possibly TRBD1 on 6 matching bases. There are 14 residues in the CDR3. Germline CDR1 is SEHNR and CDR2 is FQNEAQ (reference sequence). With 3 bases removed from V and 0 bases from J, the gap between germline ends came to 8 bases.

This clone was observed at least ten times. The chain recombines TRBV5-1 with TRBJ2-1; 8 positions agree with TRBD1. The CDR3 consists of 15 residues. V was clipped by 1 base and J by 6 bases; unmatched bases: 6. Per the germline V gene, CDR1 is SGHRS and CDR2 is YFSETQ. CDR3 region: CASSLQGAQVNEQFF. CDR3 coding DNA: TGCGCCAGCAGCTTGCAGGGGGCGCAGGTCAATGAGCAGTTCTTC. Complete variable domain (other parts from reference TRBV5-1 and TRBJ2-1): KAGVTQTPRYLIKTRGQQVTLSCSPISGHRSVSWYQQTPGQGLQFLFEYFSETQRNKGNFPGRFSGRQFSNSRSEMNVSTLELGDSALYLCASSLQGAQVNEQFFGPGTRLTVL.

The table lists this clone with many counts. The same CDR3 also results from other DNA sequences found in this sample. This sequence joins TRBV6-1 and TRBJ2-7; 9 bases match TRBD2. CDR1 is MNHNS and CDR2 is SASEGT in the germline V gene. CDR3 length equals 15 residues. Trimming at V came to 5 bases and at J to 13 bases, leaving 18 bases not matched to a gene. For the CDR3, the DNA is TGTGCCAGCAGTCCCTCCGGCGGGAGGGCCGGGGTAAGATACTTC. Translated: CASSPSGGRAGVRYF.

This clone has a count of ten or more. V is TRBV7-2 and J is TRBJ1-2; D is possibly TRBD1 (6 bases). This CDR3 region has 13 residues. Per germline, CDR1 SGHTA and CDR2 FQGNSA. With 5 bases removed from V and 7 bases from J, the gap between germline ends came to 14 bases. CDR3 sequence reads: CASSPDRLGGYTF. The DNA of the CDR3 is TGTGCCAGCAGCCCCGACAGGCTGGGTGGCTACACCTTC.

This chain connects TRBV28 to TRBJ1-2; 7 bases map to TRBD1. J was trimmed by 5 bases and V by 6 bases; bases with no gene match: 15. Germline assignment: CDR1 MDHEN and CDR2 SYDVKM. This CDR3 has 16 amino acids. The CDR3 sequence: CASRNTRWTGLYGYTF. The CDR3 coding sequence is TGTGCCAGCAGGAACACCCGTTGGACAGGTCTATATGGCTACACCTTC.

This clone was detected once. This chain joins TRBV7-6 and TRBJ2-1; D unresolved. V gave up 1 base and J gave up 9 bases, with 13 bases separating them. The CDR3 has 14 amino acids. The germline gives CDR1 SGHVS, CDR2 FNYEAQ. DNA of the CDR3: TGTGCCAGCAGCTTAGGTCTGTCAGGTATTGAGCAGTTCTTC. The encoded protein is CASSLGLSGIEQFF.

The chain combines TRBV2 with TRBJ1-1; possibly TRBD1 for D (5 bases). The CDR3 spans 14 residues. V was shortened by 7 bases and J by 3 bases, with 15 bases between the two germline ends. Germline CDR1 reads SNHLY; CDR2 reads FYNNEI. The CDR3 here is CASTHWGEHTEAFF. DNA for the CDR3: TGTGCCAGCACACACTGGGGGGAGCACACTGAAGCTTTCTTT. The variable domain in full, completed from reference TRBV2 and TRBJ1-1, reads EPEVTQTPSHQVTQMGQEVILRCVPISNHLYFYWYRQILGQKVEFLVSFYNNEISEKSEIFDDQFSVERPDGSNFTLKIRSTKLEDSAMYFCASTHWGEHTEAFFGQGTRLTVV.

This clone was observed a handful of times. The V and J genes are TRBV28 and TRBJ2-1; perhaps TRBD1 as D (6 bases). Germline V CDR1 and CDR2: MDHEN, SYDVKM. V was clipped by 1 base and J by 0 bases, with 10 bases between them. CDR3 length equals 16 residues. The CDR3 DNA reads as TGTGCCAGCAGTTTATTGTACAGGGCCTCCTACAATGAGCAGTTCTTC. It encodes CASSLLYRASYNEQFF.

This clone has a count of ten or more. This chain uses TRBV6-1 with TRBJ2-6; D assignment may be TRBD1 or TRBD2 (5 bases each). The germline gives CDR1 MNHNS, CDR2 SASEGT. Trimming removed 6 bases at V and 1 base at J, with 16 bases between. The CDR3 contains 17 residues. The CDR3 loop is CASRPGTVDSGANVLTF. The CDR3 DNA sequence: TGTGCCAGCAGGCCCGGGACGGTTGATTCTGGGGCCAACGTCCTGACTTTC.

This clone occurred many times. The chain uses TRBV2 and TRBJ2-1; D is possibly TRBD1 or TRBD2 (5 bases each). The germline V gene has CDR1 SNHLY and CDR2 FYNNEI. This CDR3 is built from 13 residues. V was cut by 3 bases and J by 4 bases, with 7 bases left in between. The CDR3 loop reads CASSDGGYNEQFF. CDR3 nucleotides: TGTGCCAGCAGTGATGGGGGTTACAATGAGCAGTTCTTC.

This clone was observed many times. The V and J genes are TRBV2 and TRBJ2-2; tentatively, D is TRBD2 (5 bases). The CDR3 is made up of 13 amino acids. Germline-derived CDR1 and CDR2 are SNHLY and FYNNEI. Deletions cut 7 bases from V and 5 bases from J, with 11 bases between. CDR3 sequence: CASKRDWTGELFF. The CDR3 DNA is TGTGCCAGCAAACGGGATTGGACCGGGGAGCTGTTTTTT.

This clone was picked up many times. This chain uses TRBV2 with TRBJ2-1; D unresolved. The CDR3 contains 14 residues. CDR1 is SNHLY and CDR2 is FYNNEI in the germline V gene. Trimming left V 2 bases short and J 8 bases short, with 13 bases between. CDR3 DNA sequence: TGTGCCAGCAGTGAACTGGTGGCAGGACATGAGCAGTTCTTC. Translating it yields CASSELVAGHEQFF.